This T cell receptor (beta chain) derives from a study of human T cells and chemical hapten exposure. Study-level background: The study lasted approximately 25 weeks, and patients were dosed weekly with diphenylcyclopropenone on the scalp throughout. Patch tests applied 0.01% DPC to the upper back, read at 6 days. Study-wide findings and caveats: Expanded TCRs formed significantly more large CDR3 similarity clusters than controls.

Time point described: patch test 1, 2 weeks after DPC sensitization. Treatment noted: therapeutic diphenylcyclopropenone sensitization with weekly scalp DPC. TCRdb used MiXCR to reprocess the RACE reads, holding one entry per CDR3 protein. The table shows about 120,000 distinct CDR3 sequences, with about an eighth occurring only once. Turning to this clonotype: Its target is not known.

The CDR3 extends over 15 amino acids. Per the germline V gene, CDR1 is SQVTM and CDR2 is ANQGSEA. V shed 7 bases and J 3 bases; nucleotides not matched to a gene: 11. This chain links TRBV29-1 with TRBJ2-2; 7 bases fit TRBD1. This TCR came from a man younger than 30 with alopecia areata. Some clones in this sample may be carry-over from other donors' samples. The specimen comprised whole blood, sampled in connection with sensitization to the hapten diphenylcyclopropenone (DPC). The CDR3 loop is CSAEQGWMDTGELFF. The CDR3 DNA sequence: TGCAGCGCGGAACAGGGGTGGATGGACACCGGGGAGCTGTTTTTT.